This T cell receptor (beta chain) was recorded in a study of T cell repertoires in cytomegalovirus infection. V was cut by 2 bases and J by 0 bases, with 8 bases left in between. CDR1 and CDR2 from the germline V gene are MNHNY and SVGAGI (reference sequence). The CDR3 spans 15 residues. As regards this clonotype: No antigen is known for it.

Study-wide points: What dominated the ex vivo response were HLA-C-restricted CMV-specific TCR beta clonotypes.

MiXCR, run by TCRdb on the reads, gives a single entry per CDR3 protein. The sample holds a few hundred thousand distinct CDR3 sequences, about 15% seen once. The clonotype originates from a human donor in good health (CMV status not recorded). Some clones in this sample may be carry-over from other donors' samples. Sample: CD8+ T cells from PBMCs. This chain joins TRBV6-6 and TRBJ1-5; D is ambiguous. The CDR3 loop reads CASSYVSLSNQPQHF. CDR3 nucleotides: TGTGCCAGCAGTTACGTCAGCCTTAGCAATCAGCCCCAGCATTTT.